Following are 31 T cell receptor beta chains from one sample sequenced in a study of beta chain features in type 1 diabetes. Investigators reverse transcribed all isolated RNA, so they sequenced expressed TCRB transcripts. Clones were read by immunoSEQ multiplex PCR, and TCRdb kept only the in-frame ones, dropping some. The sample lists around 400,000 clones, over 12% occurring once. The sequenced sample consisted of naive CD4+ T cells from blood. The receptors derive from a woman aged 18-29 years in good health.

This clone was recorded a few times. The chain has TRBV7-2 and TRBJ2-5; 7 bases agree with TRBD2. Germline V lookup: CDR1 SGHTA, CDR2 FQGNSA. V lost 1 base, J lost 5 bases, and 7 bases stayed unmatched. CDR3 length: 15 amino acids. The CDR3 DNA is TGTGCCAGCAGCTTAGATGTAGCGGGTCCGGAGACCCAGTACTTC. It translates to CASSLDVAGPETQYF.

This clone was counted between two and nine times. The V call is TRBV7-2, the J call TRBJ1-5; D is perhaps TRBD1 (5 bases). CDR1 SGHTA and CDR2 FQGNSA come from the germline V gene. Deletions cut 0 bases from V and 0 bases from J, with 6 bases between. The CDR3 totals 15 residues. For the CDR3, the DNA is TGTGCCAGCAGCTTAGCCAGGGATAGCAATCAGCCCCAGCATTTT. It encodes CASSLARDSNQPQHF.

With regard to this clone: In the same sample, other DNA sequences code for this CDR3. The chain recombines TRBV19 with TRBJ2-1, with D perhaps TRBD1 (5 bases). The CDR3 runs to 11 residues. Germline lookup yields CDR1 LNHDA and CDR2 SQIVND (reference sequence). V lost 2 bases and J 10 bases, leaving 6 bases between the germline ends. CDR3 coding DNA: TGTGCCAGTAGTATAAGGGGAGAGCAGTTCTTC. Protein: CASSIRGEQFF.

This clone was picked up a small number of times. The chain couples TRBV4-2 to TRBJ2-7; possible D gene TRBD2, 5 bases. From germline, CDR1 is LGHNA and CDR2 YNFKEQ. V was trimmed by 5 bases and J by 3 bases, leaving 17 bases between them. The CDR3 is 15 amino acids. The CDR3 reads CASSSIADAGYEQYF. CDR3 in DNA: TGTGCCAGCAGCAGCATCGCGGACGCGGGCTACGAGCAGTACTTC.

V usage is TRBV30 and J usage is TRBJ1-2, with 10 bases lining up with TRBD1. The CDR3 consists of 13 residues. Per germline, CDR1 GTSNPN and CDR2 SVGIG (reference sequence). With V trimmed by 4 bases and J by 4 bases, 3 bases remained unmatched. The CDR3 nucleotides are TGTGCCTGGAACCGGGACAGGGGCTATGGCTACACCTTC. Translating it yields CAWNRDRGYGYTF.

This clone was counted between two and nine times. The rearrangement joins TRBV30 to TRBJ2-1, with D perhaps matching TRBD2 (5 bases). The V end lost 8 bases, the J end lost 12 bases, and 14 bases lay between the germline ends. The CDR3 is made up of 10 amino acids. Germline V gene sequence: CDR1 GTSNPN, CDR2 SVGIG (reference sequence). The CDR3 loop is CAGRRLGQFF. The CDR3 coding sequence is TGTGCCGGAAGGAGGCTGGGGCAGTTCTTC.

The CDR3 loop is CASSDRNQETQYF. CDR3 DNA sequence: TGTGCCAGCTCAGACAGAAACCAAGAGACCCAGTACTTC. The chain joins TRBV18 to TRBJ2-5; D is perhaps TRBD1 (5 bases). Between the trimmed V and J ends, which lost 5 bases and 0 bases, there was a span of 7 bases. The CDR3 runs to 13 residues. The germline V gene encodes CDR1 KGHSH and CDR2 LQKENI.

V and J are TRBV25-1 and TRBJ2-3; D is perhaps TRBD2 (6 bases). The CDR3 has 14 residues. V lost 4 bases, J lost 1 base, and 9 bases lay in between. Germline CDR1 reads MGHDK; CDR2 reads SYGVNS. The CDR3 sequence is CASSGPGGTDTQYF. The CDR3 DNA sequence: TGTGCCAGCAGTGGTCCGGGAGGCACAGATACGCAGTATTTT.

This clone came up a few times. V and J are TRBV30 and TRBJ2-7; D possibly corresponds to TRBD2 (6 bases). The CDR3 length is 12 residues. Looked up from germline, CDR1 is GTSNPN and CDR2 is SVGIG (reference sequence). V was shortened by 8 bases and J by 4 bases, with 15 bases between the two germline ends. CDR3 DNA sequence: TGTGCCCATGGGGGGTGGCCATACGAGCAGTACTTC. This encodes CAHGGWPYEQYF.

This clone was found a few times. This sequence joins TRBV5-1 and TRBJ1-2, with TRBD1 as a possible D gene (5 bases). CDR1 is SGHRS and CDR2 is YFSETQ in the germline V gene. V lost 2 bases, J lost 5 bases, and 16 bases lay in between. This CDR3 spans 15 amino acids. CDR3 in amino acids: CASSLQTGPTYGYTF. CDR3 sequence (DNA): TGCGCCAGCAGCTTACAAACAGGTCCCACGTATGGCTACACCTTC.

This chain uses TRBV29-1 with TRBJ2-1; TRBD1 is a possible D gene (5 bases). Trimming pared 6 bases from V and 7 bases from J, leaving 19 bases between. Germline V lookup: CDR1 SQVTM, CDR2 ANQGSEA. This CDR3 is built from 14 residues. The CDR3 here is CSVGDNGAWNEQFF. The CDR3 DNA reads as TGCAGCGTAGGTGATAATGGGGCTTGGAATGAGCAGTTCTTC.

CDR3: CASSGGTLGGYTF. The CDR3 nucleotides are TGCGCCAGCAGCGGCGGGACTCTTGGAGGCTACACCTTC. The chain uses TRBV5-1 and TRBJ1-2; D may be TRBD1 (5 bases). This CDR3 spans 13 amino acids. V gave up 4 bases and J gave up 8 bases, with 15 bases separating them. The germline CDR1 and CDR2 sequences are SGHRS and YFSETQ.

The chain couples TRBV2 to TRBJ1-1; 10 positions match TRBD1. CDR3 size: 17 residues. Germline V lookup: CDR1 SNHLY, CDR2 FYNNEI. J lost 0 bases, V lost 8 bases, and 12 bases had no gene match. The CDR3 reads CASSVPGQGLMNTEAFF. The CDR3 bases are TGTGCCAGCTCCGTTCCGGGACAGGGGCTTATGAACACTGAAGCTTTCTTT.

This clone was detected a few times. This sequence joins TRBV7-8 and TRBJ2-2, with D unclear. Trimming removed 1 base at V and 1 base at J, with 4 bases between. This CDR3 is 14 amino acids long. Germline CDR1 SGHVS, CDR2 FQNEAQ. In DNA, the CDR3 is TGTGCCAGCAGCTTAGTTAGGAACACCGGGGAGCTGTTTTTT. It is translated as CASSLVRNTGELFF.

The rearrangement uses TRBV30 and TRBJ2-7, with 11 bases lining up with TRBD1. Germline trimming cut 2 bases from V and 8 bases from J; bases unmatched to any gene: 8. The CDR3 contains 14 residues. The V gene's germline CDR1 is GTSNPN and CDR2 SVGIG (reference sequence). The CDR3 protein is CAWSWRDRGGKQYF. The CDR3 nucleotides are TGTGCCTGGAGTTGGCGGGACAGGGGGGGGAAGCAGTACTTC.

The chain uses TRBV28 and TRBJ2-7, with D perhaps matching TRBD1 (5 bases). Germline CDR1 is MDHEN and CDR2 is SYDVKM. The length of the CDR3 is 14 residues. V was cut by 2 bases and J by 5 bases, with 13 bases left in between. The CDR3 is CASSLISQDNEQYF. The CDR3 DNA follows: TGTGCCAGCAGTTTAATATCCCAGGACAACGAGCAGTACTTC.

This clone was picked up a small number of times. This rearrangement joins TRBV13 to TRBJ2-7; a possible D gene is TRBD2 (6 bases). This CDR3 is built from 14 residues. The germline V gene has CDR1 PRHDT and CDR2 FYEKMQ (reference sequence). The ends were cut back, 5 bases at V and 1 base at J, with 12 bases in the middle. The CDR3 nucleotides are TGTGCCAGCAGCCCGGGACTGCATTCCTACGAGCAGTACTTC. Its translation is CASSPGLHSYEQYF.

J is TRBJ2-1 and V is TRBV6-6, with TRBD2 identical over 9 bases. The CDR3 is 13 residues long. V lost 4 bases and J lost 13; bases outside the gene matches: 8. The germline V gene has CDR1 MNHNY and CDR2 SVGAGI (reference sequence). CDR3 in DNA: TGTGCCAGCAGTTCAAGCGCACTAGCGGGCCAGTTCTTC. Translating it yields CASSSSALAGQFF.

J is TRBJ1-1 and V is TRBV6-5, with 8 bases identical to TRBD1. This CDR3 region has 13 residues. CDR1 MNHEY and CDR2 SVGAGI come from the germline V gene. With 2 bases clipped from V and 6 bases from J, the junction kept 2 bases outside the gene matches. CDR3 sequence: CASSYGQGAEAFF. The DNA for the CDR3 is TGTGCCAGCAGTTACGGACAGGGCGCTGAAGCTTTCTTT.

In this sample, this clone turned up a few times. The rearrangement links TRBV28 to TRBJ2-1; D uncertain. V shed 6 bases and J shed 9 bases, with 9 bases lying between them. The CDR3 has 11 residues. Germline V lookup: CDR1 MDHEN, CDR2 SYDVKM. The CDR3 nucleotides are TGTGCCAGCAGAGCTTACGTTGAGCAGTTCTTC. It is translated as CASRAYVEQFF. The whole variable domain, filled in from reference TRBV28 and TRBJ2-1, reads DVKVTQSSRYLVKRTGEKVFLECVQDMDHENMFWYRQDPGLGLRLIYFSYDVKMKEKGDIPEGYSVSREKKERFSLILESASTNQTSMYLCASRAYVEQFFGPGTRLTVL.

The chain has TRBV30 and TRBJ1-1; D unclear. There are 13 residues in the CDR3. The V end lost 3 bases, the J end lost 2 bases, and 10 bases lay between the germline ends. Germline assignment: CDR1 GTSNPN and CDR2 SVGIG (reference sequence). This chain's CDR3 is CAWRIQVNTEAFF. The CDR3 nucleotides read TGTGCCTGGAGGATCCAGGTTAACACTGAAGCTTTCTTT.

Regarding this clone: In the same sample, other DNA sequences code for this CDR3. The chain employs TRBV9 and TRBJ2-3; 7 bases are a match to TRBD2. V shed 0 bases and J 0 bases; nucleotides not matched to a gene: 4. In germline, CDR1 is SGDLS, CDR2 YYNGEE. The length of the CDR3 is 16 residues. This CDR3 reads CASSVGLAASTDTQYF. In DNA form, the CDR3 reads TGTGCCAGCAGCGTAGGGCTAGCGGCTAGCACAGATACGCAGTATTTT.

The rearrangement joins TRBV28 to TRBJ2-4; D gene uncertain. CDR1 MDHEN and CDR2 SYDVKM come from the germline V gene. This CDR3 contains 12 residues. V was shortened by 3 bases and J by 7 bases, with 7 bases between the two germline ends. The CDR3 loop reads CASSLQANIQYF. As DNA, the CDR3 is TGTGCCAGCAGTTTGCAGGCCAACATTCAGTACTTC.

This chain uses TRBV9 with TRBJ2-3; possibly TRBD2 for D (5 bases). The CDR3 contains 17 residues. Germline CDR1 reads SGDLS; CDR2 reads YYNGEE. V lost 2 bases and J 0 bases, leaving 16 bases between the germline ends. The CDR3 region has the DNA TGTGCCAGCAGCGTCGACACCCTAGCCTCGAGCACAGATACGCAGTATTTT. It codes for CASSVDTLASSTDTQYF.

This clone showed up just a few times. The CDR3 nucleotides are TGTGCCAGCAACACAGGGGGCCAAGAGACCCAGTACTTC. Its protein is CASNTGGQETQYF. This chain joins TRBV9 and TRBJ2-5; 8 bases are a match to TRBD1. The germline CDR1 and CDR2 sequences are SGDLS and YYNGEE. This CDR3 has 13 amino acids. After removal of 6 bases from V and 1 base from J, the junction contained 2 bases not matched to a gene.

J is TRBJ2-1 and V is TRBV28; no clear D. Germline V gene data show CDR1 as MDHEN and CDR2 as SYDVKM. This CDR3 has 12 residues. Trimming shortened V by 6 bases and J by 6 bases, and 9 bases separated the two germline ends. Here the CDR3 reads CASRARTNEQFF. CDR3 coding DNA: TGTGCCAGCAGGGCTAGAACCAATGAGCAGTTCTTC.

The rearrangement uses TRBV30 and TRBJ1-4, with D unresolved. CDR1 GTSNPN and CDR2 SVGIG come from the germline V gene (reference sequence). Trimming cost V 2 bases and J 10 bases, with 17 bases left between them. This CDR3 is 14 amino acids long. As DNA, the CDR3 is TGTGCCTGGAGTCCTACCGAGTCCGGGGTAAAACTGTTTTTT. This translates into CAWSPTESGVKLFF.

V gene TRBV29-1 combines with J gene TRBJ2-3; maybe TRBD1 (5 bases). The CDR3 contains 14 residues. Germline V CDR1 and CDR2: SQVTM, ANQGSEA. The V and J ends lost 3 bases and 0 bases respectively, with 10 bases between them. The CDR3 sequence is CSVEMAGSTDTQYF. The CDR3 DNA reads as TGCAGCGTTGAGATGGCAGGGAGCACAGATACGCAGTATTTT.

This clone has only a few counts. The DNA of the CDR3 is TGCGCCAGCAGCTCCCGGACAGGTTCCTACGAGCAGTACTTC. Its protein product is CASSSRTGSYEQYF. The chain employs TRBV5-1 and TRBJ2-7; 7 bases are a match to TRBD1. The CDR3 extends over 14 amino acids. The V and J ends lost 3 bases and 1 base, in that order; junction bases with no gene match: 4. Germline loops: CDR1 SGHRS, CDR2 YFSETQ.

This clone was found a few times. The rearrangement links TRBV5-1 to TRBJ2-2; 8 bases map to TRBD2. Losses at the gene ends were 0 bases for V and 6 bases for J; bases not matched to a gene: 4. The CDR3 length is 15 residues. Germline V gene lookup returns CDR1 SGHRS and CDR2 YFSETQ. The CDR3 nucleotides are TGCGCCAGCAGCTTGGTTCTAGCGGGTCCCGGGGAGCTGTTTTTT. The encoded protein is CASSLVLAGPGELFF.

There are a few counts of this clone. The chain has TRBV4-3 and TRBJ2-5; TRBD2 matches at 7 bases. CDR1 LGHNA and CDR2 YSLEER come from the germline V gene. V shed 4 bases, J shed 2 bases, and the junction held 4 bases outside the gene matches. The length of the CDR3 is 14 residues. The CDR3 bases are TGCGCCAGCAGCCCCGGGGGGACTCAAGAGACCCAGTACTTC. Protein product: CASSPGGTQETQYF.